This T cell receptor beta chain was observed in a study of CXCR3-negative and CXCR3-positive naive CD8 T cells. General observations from the study: Relative to CXCR3-negative naive cells, CXCR3-positive naive cells had more hydrophobic TRB CDR3s.

Researchers prepared the TRB cDNA libraries using 5' RACE with UMI labels. From its re-call of the 5' RACE reads, TCRdb lists each CDR3 protein once, without DNA. In total, the table holds 95,000 to 100,000 distinct CDR3 sequences. Points on this clonotype: Its target is unknown.

The V gene's germline CDR1 is MNHEY and CDR2 SVGEGT. The CDR3 contains 13 residues. Naive CD8+ T cells were CD45RO-CCR7+CD27+CD95-. J is TRBJ1-2 and V is TRBV6-2 or TRBV6-3; checking the TCRdb D call of TRBD1 is not possible without DNA. Sequencing was done on a sample of naive CXCR3+ CD8+ T cells from blood. The subset: CD45RO-CCR7+CD27+CD95- naive CD8+ T cells expressing CXCR3 (TNR3+). The clonotype was recovered from a human donor in good health. Some clones in this sample may be carry-over from other donors' samples. CDR3 sequence reads: CASRSRDSDGYTF.